Listed here are 18 T cell receptor beta chains from one sample, sequenced in a study of liver allograft versus peripheral blood T cells. Across the study: Graft-liver T cell receptor repertoires were compared against recipient peripheral blood repertoires.

TCRdb reprocessed the reads via MiXCR and lists one record per CDR3 protein. Among about 6,600 distinct CDR3 sequences listed, about 15% were seen once. Source of these receptors: a human patient who had a liver transplant. Some T cells may be provided by the graft donor.

On this clonotype: A much larger clone lies one base from this, so it may be a read error. The chain links TRBV6-2 or TRBV6-3 to TRBJ1-6, with D perhaps TRBD1 (5 bases). CDR3 length: 15 residues. Germline V gives CDR1 MNHEY, CDR2 SVGEGT. Trimming stripped 4 bases from V and 10 bases from J, with 17 bases between. The CDR3 nucleotides are TGTGCCAGCAGTTTGCCGGCAGGGTTGTACTCACCCCTCCACTTT. Translating it yields CASSLPAGLYSPLHF.

The V and J genes are TRBV7-9 and TRBJ1-2; D is ambiguous. Germline V gene data show CDR1 as SEHNR and CDR2 as FQNEAQ (reference sequence). Trimming shortened V by 5 bases and J by 0 bases, and 10 bases separated the two germline ends. This CDR3 region has 14 residues. This chain's CDR3 is CASSLGSSNYGYTF. As DNA, the CDR3 is TGTGCCAGCAGCCTCGGGAGTTCTAACTATGGCTACACCTTC. Combining the CDR3 with reference TRBV7-9 and TRBJ1-2 gives the whole variable domain DTGVSQNPRHKITKRGQNVTFRCDPISEHNRLYWYRQTLGQGPEFLTYFQNEAQLEKSRLLSDRFSAERPKGSFSTLEIQRTEQGDSAMYLCASSLGSSNYGYTFGSGTRLTVV.

By proportion, this clonotype is medium-sized. The chain has TRBV6-1 and TRBJ2-7; D ambiguous. V lost 4 bases and J 2 bases, leaving 12 bases between the germline ends. Looked up from germline, CDR1 is MNHNS and CDR2 is SASEGT. The CDR3 extends over 14 amino acids. CDR3 in DNA: TGTGCCAGCAGTGCCCAGGTACAGACCTACGAGCAGTACTTC. Encoded protein: CASSAQVQTYEQYF.

The gene calls are TRBV5-1 and TRBJ2-7; TRBD1 is a possible D gene (6 bases). The CDR3 length is 13 residues. Trimming shortened V by 0 bases and J by 3 bases, and 7 bases separated the two germline ends. The germline V gene encodes CDR1 SGHRS and CDR2 YFSETQ. In DNA, the CDR3 is TGCGCCAGCAGCTTGGGACAGGTCTACGAGCAGTACTTC. Encoded protein: CASSLGQVYEQYF.

The chain combines TRBV27 with TRBJ2-7, with 14 positions matching TRBD2. This CDR3 spans 15 amino acids. Per germline, CDR1 MNHEY and CDR2 SMNVEV (reference sequence). The ends lost 6 bases at V and 5 bases at J; junction bases unmatched: 6. This chain's CDR3 is CASRPGLAGGNEQYF. Here the CDR3 DNA reads TGTGCCAGCAGGCCTGGACTAGCGGGGGGAAACGAGCAGTACTTC.

Notes on this clonotype: A much larger clone is a single base away; this may be a read error. The chain couples TRBV30 to TRBJ1-1; D gene ambiguous. Germline V gives CDR1 GTSNPN, CDR2 SVGIG (reference sequence). This CDR3 spans 12 amino acids. This CDR3 is CAWDYMNSEAFF. The CDR3 DNA reads TGTGCCTGGGATTACATGAACTCTGAAGCTTTCTTT.

The table lists this clonotype with a few counts. The V call is TRBV7-2, the J call TRBJ2-1; TRBD2 matches 11 bases. Per germline, CDR1 SGHTA and CDR2 FQGNSA. V shed 1 base and J 3 bases; nucleotides not matched to a gene: 2. The CDR3 extends over 16 amino acids. The CDR3 reads CASSLVGTSGYNEQFF. CDR3 nucleotides: TGTGCCAGCAGCTTAGTCGGGACTAGCGGCTACAATGAGCAGTTCTTC.

This clonotype is judged medium-sized (0.01 to 0.1%). The chain recombines TRBV6-2 or TRBV6-3 with TRBJ2-3; a weak D match, TRBD2 (7 bases). This CDR3 contains 14 residues. Trimming shortened V by 10 bases and J by 4 bases, and 18 bases separated the two germline ends. Germline V gives CDR1 MNHEY, CDR2 SVGEGT. CDR3 in amino acids: CATIEGGASDTQYF. CDR3 nucleotide sequence: TGTGCCACTATTGAGGGGGGGGCGTCAGATACGCAGTATTTT.

This clonotype was seen many times. The V gene is TRBV19, the J gene TRBJ1-2; D not resolved. Per the germline V gene, CDR1 is LNHDA and CDR2 is SQIVND (reference sequence). The ends were cut back, 0 bases at V and 7 bases at J, with 12 bases in the middle. This CDR3 comprises 14 residues. CDR3 DNA sequence: TGTGCCAGTAGTATAGAATTTTCGCGGGCTGGCTACACCTTC. Amino acids: CASSIEFSRAGYTF.

Many counts were recorded for this clonotype. The chain joins TRBV10-3 to TRBJ2-1; weak D call: TRBD2 (6 bases). The CDR3 consists of 17 residues. Germline-derived CDR1 and CDR2 are ENHRY and SYGVKD. The V end lost 2 bases, the J end lost 7 bases, and 21 bases lay between the germline ends. The CDR3 DNA follows: TGTGCCATCAGTGAGCCCCGAGGCGGGGAGACGCGGAATGAGCAGTTCTTC. Translating gives CAISEPRGGETRNEQFF.

The V call is TRBV11-2, the J call TRBJ2-5; TRBD2 might be the D (5 bases). V dropped 3 bases and J dropped 1 base, with 9 bases sitting between them. The CDR3 is made up of 14 amino acids. Germline CDR1 reads SGHAT; CDR2 reads FQNNGV. CDR3 in DNA: TGTGCCAGCAGCTTCCCCGGGATCCAAGAGACCCAGTACTTC. Translated, it gives CASSFPGIQETQYF.

This clonotype is classed as medium-sized. The J gene is TRBJ1-1, the V gene TRBV11-3, with D maybe TRBD1 (5 bases). The CDR3 runs to 16 residues. The germline V gene has CDR1 SGHNT and CDR2 YENEEA. Trimming pared 5 bases from V and 4 bases from J, leaving 20 bases between. The CDR3 sequence: CASSPDGRGGVTEAFF. The DNA of the CDR3 is TGTGCCAGCAGCCCCGACGGGCGGGGCGGGGTCACTGAAGCTTTCTTT.

By sample share, this clonotype is medium-sized. The chain has TRBV10-3 and TRBJ1-1, with D perhaps TRBD1 (6 bases). Germline assignment: CDR1 ENHRY and CDR2 SYGVKD. The V end lost 2 bases, the J end lost 6 bases, and 16 bases lay between the germline ends. The CDR3 has 15 residues. CDR3 residues: CAISEKEGVVAEAFF. The CDR3 DNA reads as TGTGCCATCAGTGAGAAGGAGGGGGTCGTCGCTGAAGCTTTCTTT.

V and J are TRBV4-2 and TRBJ1-2; no definite D call. This CDR3 comprises 15 residues. Germline CDR1 reads LGHNA; CDR2 reads YNFKEQ. V was cut by 0 bases and J by 2 bases, with 10 bases left in between. CDR3 loop: CASSQDLRVNYGYTF. CDR3 bases: TGTGCCAGCAGCCAAGATCTACGAGTGAACTATGGCTACACCTTC.

This clonotype is medium-sized (0.01 to 0.1%) by share. The gene calls are TRBV7-9 and TRBJ1-1; D possibly corresponds to TRBD1 (5 bases). The V end lost 3 bases, the J end lost 8 bases, and 7 bases lay between the germline ends. The length of the CDR3 is 11 residues. Germline CDR1 is SEHNR and CDR2 is FQNEAQ (reference sequence). CDR3 protein: CASSFGGEAFF. Written as DNA, the CDR3 is TGTGCCAGCAGCTTCGGGGGGGAAGCTTTCTTT.

This clonotype is termed medium-sized. This chain links TRBV11-2 with TRBJ1-1; D remains ambiguous. From germline, CDR1 is SGHAT and CDR2 FQNNGV. Trimming left V 6 bases short and J 4 bases short, with 18 bases between. There are 15 residues in the CDR3. CDR3 loop: CASSPLGAGGTEAFF. The DNA of the CDR3 is TGTGCCAGCAGTCCCCTGGGCGCGGGTGGCACTGAAGCTTTCTTT.

By sample fraction, this clonotype is medium-sized. The gene calls are TRBV7-2 and TRBJ2-7; D possibly uses TRBD1 or TRBD2 (6 bases each). Germline CDR1 is SGHTA and CDR2 is FQGNSA. The V gene lost 6 bases and the J gene lost 2 bases, with 14 bases spanning the gap. The CDR3 covers 14 residues. The CDR3 DNA follows: TGTGCCAGCAGAAAAGGAGGGGGAGCCTACGAGCAGTACTTC. It specifies CASRKGGGAYEQYF.

By share of the sample, this clonotype is medium-sized (0.01 to 0.1%). The genes are TRBV18 and TRBJ1-2; D is possibly TRBD1 (5 bases). Germline assignment: CDR1 KGHSH and CDR2 LQKENI. Deletions cut 6 bases from V and 4 bases from J, with 15 bases between. This CDR3 spans 14 amino acids. This CDR3 reads CASSGGRAAYGYTF. CDR3 sequence (DNA): TGTGCCAGCTCCGGAGGCAGGGCTGCCTATGGCTACACCTTC.